The 3 T cell receptor beta chains given below trace back to one sample, sequenced in a study of CD8 T cells in Susac syndrome. When the RNA was reverse transcribed, random hexamers were used with an input of roughly 0.45 to 1 ug. One entry per CDR3 protein, called by TCRdb with MiXCR from the immunoSEQ multiplex PCR reads. The table lists a few hundred thousand distinct CDR3 sequences, about nine tenths of them singletons. Sequencing used CD8+ T cells from PBMCs. All receptors derive from a human donor with multiple sclerosis.

This clonotype was seen a single time. The gene calls are TRBV27 and TRBJ2-1, with D tentatively TRBD2 (5 bases). Germline V lookup: CDR1 MNHEY, CDR2 SMNVEV (reference sequence). V lost 4 bases, J lost 6 bases, and 13 bases lay in between. The CDR3 totals 14 residues. Here the CDR3 reads CASSSYRTGNEQFF. DNA for the CDR3: TGTGCCAGCAGTTCCTATAGGACTGGCAATGAGCAGTTCTTC.

The chain combines TRBV5-6 with TRBJ2-2; TRBD1 matches at 7 bases. The CDR3 is made up of 16 amino acids. Germline CDR1 SGHDT, CDR2 YYEEEE. V lost 6 bases to trimming and J lost 0 bases; unmatched junction nucleotides: 8. As DNA, the CDR3 is TGTGCCAGCACCCCTCCCGACAGGGCGAACACCGGGGAGCTGTTTTTT. It yields the protein CASTPPDRANTGELFF.

The chain combines TRBV11-2 with TRBJ2-5, with D hard to call. The V end was cut by 5 bases, the J end by 4 bases, with 5 bases between. CDR1 SGHAT and CDR2 FQNNGV come from the germline V gene. CDR3 size: 11 residues. The CDR3 coding sequence is TGTGCCAGCAGCACGACAGAGACCCAGTACTTC. The encoded protein is CASSTTETQYF.